What follows is one T cell receptor (beta chain) and its context. Its cognate antigen is unknown. The data stem from a study of beta chain features in type 1 diabetes. This CDR3 spans 13 amino acids. Germline V lookup: CDR1 MNHEY, CDR2 SVGAGI. V was shortened by 7 bases and J by 7 bases, with 17 bases between the two germline ends. The authors reverse transcribed all of the isolated RNA, so sequencing captured expressed TCRB transcripts. This table comes from immunoSEQ multiplex PCR, and its TCRdb copy is limited to in-frame clones, with some not included. This sample yields about 230,000 clones, of which around 10% are seen a single time; around 0.031% belongs to the top ten. Study-level findings and limits: Sequencing of cDNA might inflate the share of cells that strongly express TCR.

The sample consisted of naive CD4+ T cells from blood. This chain uses TRBV6-5 with TRBJ2-7; tentatively, D is TRBD1 (6 bases). The receptor was isolated from a woman in her late teens or twenties in good health. The CDR3 protein is CASTGWGLGEQYF. The CDR3 DNA follows: TGTGCCAGCACCGGGTGGGGGCTGGGGGAGCAGTACTTC.